This TCR beta chain was recorded in a study of blood T cell repertoires in COVID-19. The data were produced by immunoSEQ multiplex PCR, yet TCRdb's version contains in-frame clones alone and is incomplete. The data contain 400,000 to 500,000 clones, roughly 84% of them singletons. V lost 3 bases and J 4 bases, leaving 19 bases between the germline ends. CDR1 is DFQATT and CDR2 is SNEGSKA in the germline V gene (reference sequence). The CDR3 runs to 15 residues. The chain combines TRBV20-1 with TRBJ2-7; D might be TRBD2 (6 bases). This receptor was obtained from a young woman who had been exposed to COVID-19. The source material was PBMCs or T cells enriched from blood (not recorded which). The CDR3 nucleotides are TGCAGTGCTAGTCCGATTCCCGAGGGAGGTTACGAGCAGTACTTC. This codes for CSASPIPEGGYEQYF.